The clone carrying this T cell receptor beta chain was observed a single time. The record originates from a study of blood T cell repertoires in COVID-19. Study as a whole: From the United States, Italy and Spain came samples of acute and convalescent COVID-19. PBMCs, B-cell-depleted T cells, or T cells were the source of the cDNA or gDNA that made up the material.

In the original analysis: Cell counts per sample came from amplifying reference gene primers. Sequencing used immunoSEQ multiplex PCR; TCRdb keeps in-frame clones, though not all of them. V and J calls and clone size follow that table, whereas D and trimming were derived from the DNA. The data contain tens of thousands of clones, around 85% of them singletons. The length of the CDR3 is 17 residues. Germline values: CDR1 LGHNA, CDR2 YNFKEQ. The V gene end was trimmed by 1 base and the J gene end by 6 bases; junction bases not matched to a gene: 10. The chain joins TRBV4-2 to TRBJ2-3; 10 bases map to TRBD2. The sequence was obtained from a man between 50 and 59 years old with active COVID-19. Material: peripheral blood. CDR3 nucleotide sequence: TGTGCCAGCAGCCAAGCTTCATCTAGCGGGGGTGCCGATACGCAGTATTTT. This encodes CASSQASSSGGADTQYF.